There are many counts of the clone carrying this T cell receptor beta chain. Its target is not known. The data derive from a study of neurological immune-mediated disorders. General study points: No CDR3 amino acid sequences recurred among expanded clones across subjects, suggesting private repertoires in all groups.

The CDR3 consists of 14 residues. Trimming cost V 4 bases and J 6 bases, with 13 bases left between them. Germline CDR1 reads SGHTA; CDR2 reads FQGNSA. 5'RACE generated cDNA with 10-nucleotide random UMIs. TCRdb redid the calling of the 5' RACE reads with MiXCR, one entry per CDR3 protein. The repertoire holds 80,000 to 95,000 distinct CDR3 sequences, with roughly 3.3% as singletons. From 2 million PBMCs stored at -80 C, the unsorted libraries were generated. Sequencing used PBMCs. This sequence originates from a woman aged 45-65 years with multiple sclerosis. J is TRBJ2-4 and V is TRBV7-2; D is perhaps TRBD1 (5 bases). This chain's CDR3 is CASSYQVQGNIQYF. DNA for the CDR3: TGTGCCAGCAGCTATCAGGTTCAGGGAAACATTCAGTACTTC.